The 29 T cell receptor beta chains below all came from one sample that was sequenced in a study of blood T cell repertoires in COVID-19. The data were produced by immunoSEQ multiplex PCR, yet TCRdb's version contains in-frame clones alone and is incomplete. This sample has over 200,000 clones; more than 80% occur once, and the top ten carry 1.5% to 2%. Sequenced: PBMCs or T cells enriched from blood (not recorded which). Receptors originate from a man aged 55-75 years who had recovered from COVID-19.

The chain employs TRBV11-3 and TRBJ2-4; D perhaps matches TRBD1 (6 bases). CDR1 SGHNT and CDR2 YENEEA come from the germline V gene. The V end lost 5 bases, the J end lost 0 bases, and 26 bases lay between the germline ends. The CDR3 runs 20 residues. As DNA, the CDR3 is TGTGCCAGCAGCCCACGGCAGACCGGGACACGTAACTTAGCCAAAAACATTCAGTACTTC. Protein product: CASSPRQTGTRNLAKNIQYF.

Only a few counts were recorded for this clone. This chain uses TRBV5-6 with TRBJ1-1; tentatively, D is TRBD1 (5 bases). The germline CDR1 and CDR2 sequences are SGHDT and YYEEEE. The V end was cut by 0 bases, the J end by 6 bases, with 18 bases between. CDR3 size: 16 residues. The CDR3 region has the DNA TGTGCCAGCAGCTTGGGGTGGGGCAGGGCTGAAGCTGAAGCTTTCTTT. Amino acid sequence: CASSLGWGRAEAEAFF.

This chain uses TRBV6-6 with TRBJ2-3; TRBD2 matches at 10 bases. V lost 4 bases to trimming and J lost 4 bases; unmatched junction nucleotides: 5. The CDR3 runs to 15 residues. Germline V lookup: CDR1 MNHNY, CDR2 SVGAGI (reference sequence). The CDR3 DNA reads TGTGCCAGCAGTTCTCAGCGGGGGGGCCCAGATACGCAGTATTTT. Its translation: CASSSQRGGPDTQYF.

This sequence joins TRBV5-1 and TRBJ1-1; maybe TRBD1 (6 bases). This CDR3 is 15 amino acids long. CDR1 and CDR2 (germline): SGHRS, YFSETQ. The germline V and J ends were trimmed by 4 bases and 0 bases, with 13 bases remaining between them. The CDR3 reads CASSALQGVNTEAFF. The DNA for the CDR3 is TGCGCCAGCAGCGCCCTACAGGGTGTGAACACTGAAGCTTTCTTT.

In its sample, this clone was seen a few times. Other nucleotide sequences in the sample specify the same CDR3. The DNA of the CDR3 is TGTGCCAGCAGCTCTGACAGGGGTGGCAATCAGCCCCAGCATTTT. It is translated as CASSSDRGGNQPQHF. The V gene is TRBV6-5, the J gene TRBJ1-5; 8 nucleotides line up with TRBD1. The CDR3 runs to 15 residues. Germline CDR1 reads MNHEY; CDR2 reads SVGAGI. Trimming at V came to 6 bases and at J to 2 bases, leaving 6 bases not matched to a gene.

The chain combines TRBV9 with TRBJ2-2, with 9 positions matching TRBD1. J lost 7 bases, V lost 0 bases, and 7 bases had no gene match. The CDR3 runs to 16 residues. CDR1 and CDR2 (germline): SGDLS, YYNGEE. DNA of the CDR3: TGTGCCAGCAGCGTAGGGACAGGGGTCGCTTACGGGGAGCTGTTTTTT. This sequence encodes CASSVGTGVAYGELFF.

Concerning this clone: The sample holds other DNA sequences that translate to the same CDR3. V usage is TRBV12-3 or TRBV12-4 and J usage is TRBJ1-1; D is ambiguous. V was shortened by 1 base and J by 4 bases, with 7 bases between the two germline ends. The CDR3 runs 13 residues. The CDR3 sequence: CASSLGRGTEAFF. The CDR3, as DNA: TGTGCCAGCAGTTTAGGGAGAGGCACTGAAGCTTTCTTT.

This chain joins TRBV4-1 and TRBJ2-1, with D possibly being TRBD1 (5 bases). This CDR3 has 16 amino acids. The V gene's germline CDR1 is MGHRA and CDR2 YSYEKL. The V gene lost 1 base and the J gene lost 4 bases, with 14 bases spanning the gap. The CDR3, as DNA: TGCGCCAGCAGCCAAGCTAGGCAGGGCACATACAATGAGCAGTTCTTC. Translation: CASSQARQGTYNEQFF.

CDR3 sequence reads: CAISDGGLLSNEKLFF. The CDR3 coding sequence is TGTGCCATCAGTGACGGGGGGCTCTTATCTAATGAAAAACTGTTTTTT. The chain employs TRBV10-3 and TRBJ1-4, with a weak D call TRBD1 (6 bases). V was shortened by 3 bases and J by 3 bases, with 14 bases between the two germline ends. The germline gives CDR1 ENHRY, CDR2 SYGVKD. CDR3 length: 16 residues.

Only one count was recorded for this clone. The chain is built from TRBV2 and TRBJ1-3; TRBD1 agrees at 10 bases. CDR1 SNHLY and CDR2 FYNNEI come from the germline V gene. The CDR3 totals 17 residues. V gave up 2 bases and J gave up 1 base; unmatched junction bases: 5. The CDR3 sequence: CASSERTGGISGNTIYF. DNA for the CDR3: TGTGCCAGCAGTGAACGGACAGGGGGGATTTCTGGAAACACCATATATTTT. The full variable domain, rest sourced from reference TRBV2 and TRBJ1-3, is EPEVTQTPSHQVTQMGQEVILRCVPISNHLYFYWYRQILGQKVEFLVSFYNNEISEKSEIFDDQFSVERPDGSNFTLKIRSTKLEDSAMYFCASSERTGGISGNTIYFGEGSWLTVV.

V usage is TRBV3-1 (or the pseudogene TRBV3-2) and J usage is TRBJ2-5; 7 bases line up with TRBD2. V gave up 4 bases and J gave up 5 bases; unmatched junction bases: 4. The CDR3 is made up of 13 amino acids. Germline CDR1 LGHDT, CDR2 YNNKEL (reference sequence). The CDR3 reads CASSPTSRETQYF. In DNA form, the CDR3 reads TGTGCCAGCAGCCCGACTAGCAGGGAGACCCAGTACTTC.

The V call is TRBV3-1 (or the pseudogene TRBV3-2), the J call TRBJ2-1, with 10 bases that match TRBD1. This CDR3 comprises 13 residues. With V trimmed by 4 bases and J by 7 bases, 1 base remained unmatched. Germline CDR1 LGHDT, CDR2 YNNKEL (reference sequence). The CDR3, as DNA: TGTGCCAGCAGCCGACAGGGGGCGAATGAGCAGTTCTTC. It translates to CASSRQGANEQFF.

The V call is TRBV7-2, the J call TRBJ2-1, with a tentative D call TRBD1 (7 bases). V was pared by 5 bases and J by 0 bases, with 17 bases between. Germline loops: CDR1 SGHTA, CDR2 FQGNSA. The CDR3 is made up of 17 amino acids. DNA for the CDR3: TGTGCCAGCAGCGTGCGGGACAGCGACTTCTCCTACAATGAGCAGTTCTTC. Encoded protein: CASSVRDSDFSYNEQFF.

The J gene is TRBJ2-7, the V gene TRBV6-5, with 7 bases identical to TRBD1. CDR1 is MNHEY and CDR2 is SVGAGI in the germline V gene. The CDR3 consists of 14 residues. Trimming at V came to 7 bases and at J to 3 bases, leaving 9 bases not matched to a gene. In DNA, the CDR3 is TGTGCCAGCAAATTTGGAAACAGGGGCTACGAGCAGTACTTC. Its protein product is CASKFGNRGYEQYF.

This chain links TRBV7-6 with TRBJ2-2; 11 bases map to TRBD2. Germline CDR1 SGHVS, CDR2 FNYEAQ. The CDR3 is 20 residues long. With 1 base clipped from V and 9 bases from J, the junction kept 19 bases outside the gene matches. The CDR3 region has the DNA TGTGCCAGCAGCTTAGAGTTGGGGCTAGCGGGGGGCCAATCTCCGCGGGAGCTGTTTTTT. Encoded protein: CASSLELGLAGGQSPRELFF.

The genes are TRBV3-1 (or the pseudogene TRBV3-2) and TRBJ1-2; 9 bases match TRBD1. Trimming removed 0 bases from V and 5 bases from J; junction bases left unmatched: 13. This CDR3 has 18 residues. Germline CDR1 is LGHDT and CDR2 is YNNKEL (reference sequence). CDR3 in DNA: TGTGCCAGCAGCCAAGACGGTGGGACAGGGTTTCGGCATTATGGCTACACCTTC. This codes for CASSQDGGTGFRHYGYTF.

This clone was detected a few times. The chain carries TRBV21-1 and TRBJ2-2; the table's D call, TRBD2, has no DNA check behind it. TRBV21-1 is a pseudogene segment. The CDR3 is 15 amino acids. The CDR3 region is CASSKGGENTGELFF. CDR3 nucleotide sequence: TGTGCCAGCAGCAAGGGGGGAGAGAACACCGGGGAGCTGTTTTTT.

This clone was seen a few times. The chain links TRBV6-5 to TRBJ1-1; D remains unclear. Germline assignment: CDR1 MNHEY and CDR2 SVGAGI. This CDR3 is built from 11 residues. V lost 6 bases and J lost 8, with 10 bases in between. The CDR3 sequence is CASSSAGEAFF. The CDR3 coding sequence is TGTGCCAGCAGCTCCGCGGGGGAAGCTTTCTTT.

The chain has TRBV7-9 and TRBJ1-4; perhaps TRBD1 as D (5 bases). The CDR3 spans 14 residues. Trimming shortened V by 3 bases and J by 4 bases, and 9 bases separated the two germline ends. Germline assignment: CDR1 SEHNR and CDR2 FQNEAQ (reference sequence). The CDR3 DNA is TGTGCCAGCAGCTTCGACAGCATTAATGAAAAACTGTTTTTT. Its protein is CASSFDSINEKLFF.

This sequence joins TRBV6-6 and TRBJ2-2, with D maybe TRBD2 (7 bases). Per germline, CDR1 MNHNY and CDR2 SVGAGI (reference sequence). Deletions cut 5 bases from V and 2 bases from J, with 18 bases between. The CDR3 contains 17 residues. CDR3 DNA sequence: TGTGCCAGCAGTCTGGAGGGGGGGCGGGCTAACACCGGGGAGCTGTTTTTT. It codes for CASSLEGGRANTGELFF.

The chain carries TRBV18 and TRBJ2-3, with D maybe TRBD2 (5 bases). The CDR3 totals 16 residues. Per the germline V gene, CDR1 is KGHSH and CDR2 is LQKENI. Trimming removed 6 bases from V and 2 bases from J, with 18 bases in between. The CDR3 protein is CASSPDSIYYTDTQYF. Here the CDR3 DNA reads TGTGCCAGCTCGCCGGACTCCATCTATTACACAGATACGCAGTATTTT. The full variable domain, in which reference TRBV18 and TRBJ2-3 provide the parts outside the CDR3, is NAGVMQNPRHLVRRRGQEARLRCSPMKGHSHVYWYRQLPEEGLKFMVYLQKENIIDESGMPKERFSAEFPKEGPSILRIQQVVRGDSAAYFCASSPDSIYYTDTQYFGPGTRLTVL.

The CDR3 here is CASSVGQERLHTEAFF. The CDR3 DNA follows: TGTGCCAGCAGCGTCGGACAGGAGAGATTGCACACTGAAGCTTTCTTT. The chain employs TRBV5-4 and TRBJ1-1; 7 nucleotides align to TRBD1. The junction had 12 bases not matched to a gene; V was cut back by 4 bases and J by 3 bases. Germline assignment: CDR1 SGHNT and CDR2 YYREEE (reference sequence). The CDR3 extends over 16 amino acids. The full variable domain, with the rest looked up from reference TRBV5-4 and TRBJ1-1, is ETGVTQSPTHLIKTRGQQVTLRCSSQSGHNTVSWYQQALGQGPQFIFQYYREEENGRGNFPPRFSGLQFPNYSSELNVNALELDDSALYLCASSVGQERLHTEAFFGQGTRLTVV.

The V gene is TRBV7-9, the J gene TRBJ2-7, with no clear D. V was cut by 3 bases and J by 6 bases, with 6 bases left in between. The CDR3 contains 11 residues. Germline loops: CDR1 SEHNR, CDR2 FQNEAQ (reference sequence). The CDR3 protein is CASSFNGEQYF. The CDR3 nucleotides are TGTGCCAGCAGCTTTAACGGCGAGCAGTACTTC. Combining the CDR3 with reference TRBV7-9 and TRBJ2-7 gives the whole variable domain DTGVSQNPRHKITKRGQNVTFRCDPISEHNRLYWYRQTLGQGPEFLTYFQNEAQLEKSRLLSDRFSAERPKGSFSTLEIQRTEQGDSAMYLCASSFNGEQYFGPGTRLTVT.

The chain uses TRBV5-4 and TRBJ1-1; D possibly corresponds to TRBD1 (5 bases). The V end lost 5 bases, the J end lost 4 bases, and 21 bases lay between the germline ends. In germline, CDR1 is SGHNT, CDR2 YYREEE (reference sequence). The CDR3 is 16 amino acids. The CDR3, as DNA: TGTGCCAGCAGTGCCTCATTGGGGCCTGTGGGCACTGAAGCTTTCTTT. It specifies CASSASLGPVGTEAFF.

The CDR3 region is CASSEGHTNTGELFF. The CDR3 region has the DNA TGTGCCAGCAGCGAGGGACACACGAACACCGGGGAGCTGTTTTTT. The gene calls are TRBV9 and TRBJ2-2; D possibly corresponds to TRBD1 (6 bases). The V end was cut by 3 bases, the J end by 0 bases, with 9 bases between. Germline values: CDR1 SGDLS, CDR2 YYNGEE. The CDR3 has 15 residues.

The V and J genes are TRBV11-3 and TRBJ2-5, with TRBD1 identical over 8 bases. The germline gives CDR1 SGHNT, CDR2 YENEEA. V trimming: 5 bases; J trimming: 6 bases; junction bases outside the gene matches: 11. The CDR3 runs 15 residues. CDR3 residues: CASSRQGQGFKTQYF. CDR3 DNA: TGTGCCAGCAGCCGACAAGGACAGGGTTTCAAGACCCAGTACTTC.

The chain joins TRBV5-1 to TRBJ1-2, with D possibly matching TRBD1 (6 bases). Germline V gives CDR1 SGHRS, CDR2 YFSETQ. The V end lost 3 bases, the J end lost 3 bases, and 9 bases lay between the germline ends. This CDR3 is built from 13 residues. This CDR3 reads CASSSGQHYGYTF. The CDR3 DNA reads TGCGCCAGCAGCTCCGGACAGCACTATGGCTACACCTTC.

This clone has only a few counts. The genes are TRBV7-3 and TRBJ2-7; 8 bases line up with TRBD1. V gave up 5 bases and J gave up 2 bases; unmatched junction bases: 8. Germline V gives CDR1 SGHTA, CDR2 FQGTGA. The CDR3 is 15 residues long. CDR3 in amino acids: CASSATGGPTYEQYF. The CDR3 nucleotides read TGTGCCAGCAGCGCTACAGGGGGACCTACCTACGAGCAGTACTTC.

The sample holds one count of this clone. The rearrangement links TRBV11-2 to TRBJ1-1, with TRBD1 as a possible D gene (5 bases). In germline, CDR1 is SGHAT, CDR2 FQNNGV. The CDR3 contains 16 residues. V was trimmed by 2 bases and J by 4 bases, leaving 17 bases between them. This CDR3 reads CASSLIARGGGTEAFF. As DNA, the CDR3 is TGTGCCAGCAGCTTAATCGCCCGGGGCGGGGGCACTGAAGCTTTCTTT.